These T cell receptor beta chains were read from a single sample in a study of cytomegalovirus exposure and HLA in healthy donors. The protocol was immunoSEQ multiplex PCR, while the TCRdb copy is restricted to in-frame clones and leaves out a portion. The sample is made up of around 74,000 clones, and the top ten hold roughly an eighth of it. What was sequenced was PBMCs. These receptors came from a man aged 45-65 years in good health and CMV-seropositive. Both conserved end residues are part of each CDR3. The order of the fields is J gene, V gene, D gene, CDR3 protein, CDR3 DNA. The D gene is left open where the match is weak.

>TRBJ1-4|TRBV4-1|NA
CASSRFGATQGTTNEKLFF
TGCGCCAGCAGCCGATTTGGAGCCACGCAGGGGACAACTAATGAAAAACTGTTTTTT
>TRBJ2-1|TRBV9|NA
CASSVGGWTSGNEQFF
TGTGCCAGCAGCGTAGGGGGATGGACTTCCGGAAATGAGCAGTTCTTC
>TRBJ2-5|TRBV9|NA
CASSVGNRGGETQYF
TGTGCCAGCAGCGTAGGTAACCGGGGTGGAGAGACCCAGTACTTC
>TRBJ1-6|TRBV10-3|NA
CAIKAGEGSPLHF
TGTGCCATCAAAGCAGGGGAGGGTTCACCCCTCCACTTT
>TRBJ1-2|TRBV9|TRBD1
CASSEGTGATYGYTF
TGTGCCAGCAGCGAGGGGACAGGTGCAACCTATGGCTACACCTTC
>TRBJ2-5|TRBV5-1|NA
CASSLGPGQRILQETQYF
TGCGCCAGCAGCTTGGGTCCGGGACAACGGATCCTCCAAGAGACCCAGTACTTC
>TRBJ2-2|TRBV18|NA
CASSLYFTGELFF
TGTGCCAGCTCACTTTATTTTACCGGGGAGCTGTTTTTT
>TRBJ2-1|TRBV4-1|NA
CASSPPTGETYNEQFF
TGCGCCAGCAGCCCCCCGACGGGGGAGACCTACAATGAGCAGTTCTTC
>TRBJ2-3|TRBV7-6|TRBD2
CASSLAGITDTQYF
TGTGCCAGCAGTCTAGCGGGGATCACAGATACGCAGTATTTT
>TRBJ1-1|TRBV5-1|NA
CATQPGPSPMNTEAFF
TGCGCCACACAACCTGGGCCCTCACCTATGAACACTGAAGCTTTCTTT
>TRBJ1-2|TRBV5-5|NA
CASSLDGAGYGYTF
TGTGCCAGCAGCTTGGATGGGGCCGGCTATGGCTACACCTTC
>TRBJ2-2|TRBV7-3|TRBD1
CASSSGQGTGELFF
TGTGCCAGCAGCTCAGGACAGGGGACCGGGGAGCTGTTTTTT
>TRBJ2-3|TRBV5-1|TRBD1
CASSSTGTGGQDTQYF
TGCGCCAGCAGCTCCACCGGGACAGGGGGCCAAGATACGCAGTATTTT
>TRBJ2-1|TRBV15|TRBD2
CATRAGGAENEQFF
TGTGCCACCAGAGCGGGGGGGGCCGAGAATGAGCAGTTCTTC
>TRBJ2-1|TRBV18|NA
CASSPDSYNEQFF
TGTGCCAGCTCACCAGACAGTTACAATGAGCAGTTCTTC
>TRBJ2-2|TRBV6-5|TRBD1
CASSPDRGNTGELFF
TGTGCCAGCAGCCCGGACAGGGGGAACACCGGGGAGCTGTTTTTT
>TRBJ2-3|TRBV6-6|TRBD1
CASSYPDRGRPDTQYF
TGTGCCAGCAGTTACCCTGACAGGGGACGGCCAGATACGCAGTATTTT
>TRBJ1-1|TRBV12-5|NA
CASGVPGNTEAFF
TGTGCTAGTGGAGTCCCCGGGAACACTGAAGCTTTCTTT
>TRBJ2-3|TRBV6-1|NA
CASLQGGTDTQYF
TGTGCCAGCCTACAGGGAGGCACAGATACGCAGTATTTT
>TRBJ2-1|TRBV5-6|NA
CASSNPGYSSYNEQFF
TGTGCCAGCAGCAACCCAGGGTATAGCTCCTACAATGAGCAGTTCTTC
>TRBJ1-2|TRBV18|NA
CASSPSTGLDYGYTF
TGTGCCAGCTCACCGTCCACAGGGCTCGACTATGGCTACACCTTC
>TRBJ1-2|TRBV4-1|NA
CASSLLVADYGYTF
TGCGCCAGCAGCCTCCTGGTGGCCGACTATGGCTACACCTTC
>TRBJ1-1|TRBV7-2|NA
CASSLSSAWEEAFF
TGTGCCAGCAGCTTAAGTAGTGCGTGGGAGGAAGCTTTCTTT
>TRBJ1-5|TRBV19|TRBD1
CASSNRGDQPQHF
TGTGCCAGTTCAAACAGGGGTGATCAGCCCCAGCATTTT
>TRBJ1-2|TRBV6-1|NA
CASSEALRGKIQGYTF
TGTGCCAGCAGTGAAGCGCTTAGGGGGAAGATCCAAGGCTACACCTTC
>TRBJ2-1|TRBV6-1|NA
CASSATAPRSDEQFF
TGTGCCAGCAGCGCGACAGCCCCGAGAAGCGATGAGCAGTTCTTC
>TRBJ1-2|TRBV5-4|TRBD1
CASSKDRNYGYTF
TGTGCCAGCAGCAAGGACAGGAACTATGGCTACACCTTC
>TRBJ1-4|TRBV27|TRBD1
CASRTGAEKLFF
TGTGCCAGCAGAACAGGGGCCGAAAAACTGTTTTTT
>TRBJ1-4|TRBV5-1|NA
CASSRTTTNEKLFF
TGCGCCAGCAGCCGGACAACAACTAATGAAAAACTGTTTTTT
>TRBJ2-7|TRBV14|NA
CASSPDLASYEQYF
TGTGCCAGCAGCCCCGATCTAGCGAGCTACGAGCAGTACTTC
>TRBJ2-1|TRBV2|TRBD2
CASSEASGGLGEQFF
TGTGCCAGCAGTGAGGCTAGCGGGGGGTTAGGTGAGCAGTTCTTC
>TRBJ2-7|TRBV5-6|TRBD1
CASSSGTGGEQYF
TGTGCCAGCAGCTCCGGGACAGGGGGCGAGCAGTACTTC
>TRBJ1-2|TRBV7-9|NA
CASSLAGNGYTF
TGTGCCAGCAGCTTGGCGGGAAATGGCTACACCTTC
>TRBJ1-3|TRBV7-2|NA
CASSLEAAAGNTIYF
TGTGCCAGCAGCTTAGAGGCGGCCGCTGGAAACACCATATATTTT